Listed below are T cell receptor beta chains from one sample, sequenced in a study of blood T cell repertoires in COVID-19. The method was immunoSEQ multiplex PCR; TCRdb's version includes in-frame clones alone and lacks a portion of them. The sample shows 200,000 to 300,000 clones, approximately 80% of them seen only once. Source material: peripheral blood. These receptors all come from a woman aged 55-70 years with active or convalescent COVID-19. Both conserved end residues are trimmed from each CDR3. D genes are given only for firm matches. Size is omitted from some rows. Given values are once, few, many or a class for expanded clones.

-	-	TRBJ1-3	TRBV30	AWKVAGSGNTIY
-	TRBD1	TRBJ1-5	TRBV6-5	ATWTGEGNQPQH
once	TRBD2	TRBJ2-7	TRBV7-3	ASSLNPPGTSYEQY
-	TRBD2	TRBJ2-2	TRBV11-3	ASSSARGAGELF
-	-	TRBJ1-5	TRBV6-1	ASSATLGRDSNQPQH
few	-	TRBJ2-3	TRBV13	ASSLPLETDTQY
-	-	TRBJ2-5	TRBV5-1	ASSLGDFQETQY
-	-	TRBJ2-5	TRBV7-9	ASSLVLGGETQY
-	TRBD1	TRBJ2-1	TRBV10-3	AISTGQGDYEQF
-	-	TRBJ2-5	TRBV5-6	ASSMVRLGETQY
-	TRBD2	TRBJ2-1	TRBV19	ASTPGLAYNEQF
-	-	TRBJ1-5	TRBV6-2/TRBV6-3	ASSYEESVDQPQH
-	-	TRBJ2-3	TRBV2	ASTWATDTQY
once	-	TRBJ1-2	TRBV4-1	ASSQGVQGSSYGYT
-	TRBD2	TRBJ2-2	TRBV18	ASSGRAVGTGELF
-	-	TRBJ1-5	TRBV7-9	ASSLGGQNQPQH
once	TRBD2	TRBJ2-3	TRBV18	ASSPGLAGALGTDTQY
-	-	TRBJ2-3	TRBV7-3	ASSTGLLDTQY
-	-	TRBJ2-2	TRBV7-9	ASSRGQLHTGELF
-	-	TRBJ2-5	TRBV21-1	ASSKAGRGGLFQETQY
-	-	TRBJ1-2	TRBV2	ASSEQGRVDGYT
once	TRBD1	TRBJ1-1	TRBV2	ASTRTGMNTEAF